What follows describes a single T cell receptor beta chain. Its cognate antigen is unknown. Unique molecular identifiers were used to barcode this TCRbeta library. One entry per CDR3 protein, called by TCRdb with MiXCR from the PCR reads. Here the sample spans about 980,000 distinct CDR3 sequences, about 30% being singletons. The data were obtained in a study of T-cell reconstitution after alpha-beta-depleted transplantation in children. General study findings and limits: From surviving recipient T cells and thymic progenitors came the high day-60 TCRbeta diversity observed in some patients.

The ends were cut back, 6 bases at V and 5 bases at J, with 16 bases in the middle. The CDR3 has 13 residues. Germline CDR1 reads SQVTM; CDR2 reads ANQGSEA. The clonotype comes from a boy younger than two who had a stem cell transplant for SCID, so the T cells may come from the graft donor. The material was PBMCs, mostly from graft donor cells, obtained 360 days after TCRalphabeta/CD19-depleted stem cell transplant. This chain connects TRBV29-1 to TRBJ2-5; the D gene is possibly TRBD2 (5 bases). CDR3 sequence reads: CSVNVGVRETQYF. For the CDR3, the DNA is TGCAGCGTCAACGTCGGGGTTCGGGAGACCCAGTACTTC.